This T cell receptor beta chain was profiled in a study of blood T cell repertoires in COVID-19. CDR1 is SGHRS, CDR2 YFSETQ, per germline. The V and J ends lost 0 bases and 5 bases, in that order; junction bases with no gene match: 0. The CDR3 runs 13 residues. Generated by immunoSEQ multiplex PCR, the TCRdb table keeps only in-frame clones and is missing some. Of under 200,000 clones listed, less than 90% are singletons. A remark on this clone: In the same sample, other DNA sequences code for this CDR3.

The TCR originated in a man between 18 and 35 years old with active or convalescent COVID-19. The source material was peripheral blood. The chain has TRBV5-1 and TRBJ1-2, with 8 bases aligning to TRBD1. This CDR3 is CASSLGTGYGYTF. In DNA form, the CDR3 reads TGCGCCAGCAGCTTGGGGACAGGGTATGGCTACACCTTC.